The source of this T cell receptor beta chain is a study of cytomegalovirus exposure and HLA in healthy donors. This CDR3 comprises 17 residues. CDR1 is SGDLS, CDR2 YYNGEE, per germline. Germline trimming cut 0 bases from V and 2 bases from J; bases unmatched to any gene: 7. PCR employed 60 Vbeta and 13 Jbeta primers. Profiling relied on immunoSEQ multiplex PCR, and the TCRdb table lists in-frame clones only, not all of them. The table includes roughly 140,000 clones, around 60% detected once. The sequenced material came from PBMCs. The clonotype originates from a woman aged 55 to 70 in good health and CMV-seropositive. J is TRBJ2-1 and V is TRBV9; 8 bases map to TRBD2. The CDR3: CASSVGGGRTTYNEQFF. DNA for the CDR3: TGTGCCAGCAGCGTAGGGGGCGGGAGGACTACCTACAATGAGCAGTTCTTC.